The next 10 T cell receptor beta chains were all read from a single sample in a study of cytomegalovirus exposure and HLA in healthy donors (TCRdb year 2017). Receptor amplification or capture employed the immunoSEQ multiplex PCR assay. A mixture of 60 forward primers for TCR Vbeta segments and 13 reverse primers for TCR Jbeta segments was used in the multiplex PCR. TCRdb provides this immuneACCESS table in a form limited to in-frame rearrangements. Some clones are lacking; in checked studies, under half of them reflect an unresolved V gene, and why the rest are absent is not known. The sample includes 150,000 to 200,000 clones, with 70% to 85% observed a single time. The top ten clones comprise 1.4% of the sample. Input material: PBMCs. These TCRs come from a man younger than 30 in good health and CMV-seronegative.

V and J are TRBV2 and TRBJ2-5, with 9 nucleotides matching TRBD2. The CDR3 has 15 amino acids. With 2 bases clipped from V and 8 bases from J, the junction kept 9 bases outside the gene matches. Germline CDR1 is SNHLY and CDR2 is FYNNEI. CDR3 DNA sequence: TGTGCCAGCAGTGAACGTCAGCGGGGGGCCTCTACCCAGTACTTC. It is translated as CASSERQRGASTQYF. Full variable domain (rest looked up from reference TRBV2 and TRBJ2-5): EPEVTQTPSHQVTQMGQEVILRCVPISNHLYFYWYRQILGQKVEFLVSFYNNEISEKSEIFDDQFSVERPDGSNFTLKIRSTKLEDSAMYFCASSERQRGASTQYFGPGTRLLVL.

V is TRBV7-2 and J is TRBJ1-4; D possibly corresponds to TRBD1 (6 bases). The CDR3 has 15 amino acids. V dropped 10 bases and J dropped 2 bases, with 17 bases sitting between them. Per germline, CDR1 SGHTA and CDR2 FQGNSA. The DNA of the CDR3 is TGTGCCACCTCGCAGGGGCGCGGGACTAATGAAAAACTGTTTTTT. Translated: CATSQGRGTNEKLFF.

The chain employs TRBV6-5 and TRBJ2-2, with D perhaps TRBD2 (5 bases). The germline CDR1 and CDR2 sequences are MNHEY and SVGAGI. The CDR3 length is 16 residues. Deletions cut 4 bases from V and 5 bases from J, with 17 bases between. CDR3 sequence reads: CASSLLRDISTGELFF. The CDR3 DNA sequence: TGTGCCAGCAGTTTACTCCGGGATATTTCAACCGGGGAGCTGTTTTTT.

The chain is built from TRBV7-2 and TRBJ2-2; 8 bases line up with TRBD1. This CDR3 is 15 amino acids long. The germline CDR1 and CDR2 sequences are SGHTA and FQGNSA. J was trimmed by 4 bases and V by 1 base; bases with no gene match: 2. CDR3 sequence: CASSLGTGFTGELFF. The CDR3, as DNA: TGTGCCAGCAGCTTAGGGACAGGGTTCACCGGGGAGCTGTTTTTT.

The V call is TRBV30, the J call TRBJ2-7, with D unclear. Germline loops: CDR1 GTSNPN, CDR2 SVGIG (reference sequence). This CDR3 is 13 amino acids long. V gave up 3 bases and J gave up 6 bases, with 15 bases separating them. The CDR3 DNA sequence: TGTGCCTGGAGGGTAGGTCCAACTACCGAGCAGTACTTC. The encoded protein is CAWRVGPTTEQYF. Supplemented by reference TRBV30 and TRBJ2-7, the full variable domain reads SQTIHQWPATLVQPVGSPLSLECTVEGTSNPNLYWYRQAAGRGLQLLFYSVGIGQISSEVPQNLSASRPQDRQFILSSKKLLLSDSGFYLCAWRVGPTTEQYFGPGTRLTVT.

There are a few counts of this clone. The chain links TRBV15 to TRBJ2-4; 8 nucleotides match TRBD1. Germline values: CDR1 LNHNV, CDR2 YYDKDF (reference sequence). CDR3 length equals 18 residues. Losses at the gene ends were 3 bases for V and 0 bases for J; bases not matched to a gene: 10. CDR3: CATSSSYRGYGAKNIQYF. In nucleotides, the CDR3 is TGTGCCACCAGCAGCAGTTACAGGGGGTATGGAGCCAAAAACATTCAGTACTTC.

The rearrangement links TRBV5-1 to TRBJ2-5; D unresolved. Germline V gene lookup returns CDR1 SGHRS and CDR2 YFSETQ. The CDR3 is made up of 12 amino acids. Trimming pared 7 bases from V and 2 bases from J, leaving 9 bases between. The CDR3 region has the DNA TGCGCCAGCCATTTCCAGCAAGAGACCCAGTACTTC. Protein: CASHFQQETQYF.

The rearrangement links TRBV15 to TRBJ2-2; TRBD1 agrees at 8 bases. V shed 3 bases, J shed 8 bases, and the junction held 14 bases outside the gene matches. The CDR3 spans 17 residues. Germline CDR1 reads LNHNV; CDR2 reads YYDKDF (reference sequence). CDR3 region: CATSSNLRDRNVGELFF. CDR3 sequence (DNA): TGTGCCACCAGCAGCAATCTCCGGGACAGGAATGTAGGGGAGCTGTTTTTT.

This chain joins TRBV10-1 and TRBJ2-7, with D perhaps matching TRBD1 (5 bases). The length of the CDR3 is 15 residues. V lost 3 bases and J 3 bases, leaving 15 bases between the germline ends. Germline V gives CDR1 WNHNN, CDR2 SYGVQD (reference sequence). The CDR3 loop is CASSEAPSRGYEQYF. The CDR3 nucleotides are TGCGCCAGCAGTGAAGCCCCTAGTAGGGGCTACGAGCAGTACTTC.

The chain carries TRBV4-3 and TRBJ1-2; D is possibly TRBD1 (5 bases). The CDR3 spans 17 residues. Germline CDR1 LGHNA, CDR2 YSLEER. Trimming pared 0 bases from V and 0 bases from J, leaving 14 bases between. CDR3: CASSQEKGRASNYGYTF. The CDR3 DNA reads as TGCGCCAGCAGCCAAGAGAAGGGCAGGGCCTCTAACTATGGCTACACCTTC.